A single sample is the source of the 18 T cell receptor beta chains below, sequenced in a study of Ad26.COV2.S vaccination and SARS-CoV-2 variants (dated by TCRdb to the early 2020s). The treatment or condition label, as the study defines it: about 20 received Ad26.COV2.S at low or high dose, single or two shots; about five received placebo; per-sample allocation not given. For vaccine and placebo recipients, repertoires were sequenced using samples collected on day 63 after the first injection. Library generation was performed with the immunoSEQ multiplex PCR assay. Sourced from immuneACCESS, this table was stored by TCRdb with only in-frame sequences that have V and J called. A share of the clones is absent; for the studies checked, an unresolved V gene accounts for under half, and the remainder has no known explanation. The sample profile shows about 480,000 clones; roughly 87% of them were found once. The ten largest clones add up to 10% to 15% of the sample.

Specimen: peripheral blood, collected in a trial of Ad26.COV2.S vaccine versus placebo. These receptors came from a person aged 18-65 years who received the Ad26.COV2.S COVID-19 vaccine or a placebo.

The chain couples TRBV18 to TRBJ1-4; the match to TRBD1 covers 10 bases. V dropped 6 bases and J dropped 3; count of bases not matched to a gene: 7. The length of the CDR3 is 16 residues. CDR1 is KGHSH, CDR2 LQKENI, per germline. Written as DNA, the CDR3 is TGTGCCAGCTCTCCCGACAGGGGGCGGGCTAATGAAAAACTGTTTTTT. Protein sequence: CASSPDRGRANEKLFF. The full variable domain, in which reference TRBV18 and TRBJ1-4 provide the parts outside the CDR3, is NAGVMQNPRHLVRRRGQEARLRCSPMKGHSHVYWYRQLPEEGLKFMVYLQKENIIDESGMPKERFSAEFPKEGPSILRIQQVVRGDSAAYFCASSPDRGRANEKLFFGSGTQLSVL.

DNA for the CDR3: TGTGCCAGCAGCGTAGCTGCCACTAGCGGGGGCACAGATACGCAGTATTTT. This translates into CASSVAATSGGTDTQYF. The chain uses TRBV9 and TRBJ2-3; 10 nucleotides agree with TRBD2. J gave up 1 base and V 0 bases, and 5 bases lay outside the gene matches. This CDR3 has 17 residues. Germline-derived CDR1 and CDR2 are SGDLS and YYNGEE.

The chain employs TRBV28 and TRBJ2-7, with TRBD1 matching over 7 bases. The CDR3 runs 11 residues. V lost 8 bases and J lost 3; bases outside the gene matches: 1. Looked up from germline, CDR1 is MDHEN and CDR2 is SYDVKM. Here the CDR3 reads CASGTVYEQYF. The CDR3 nucleotides are TGTGCCAGCGGGACAGTCTACGAGCAGTACTTC.

This clone was observed a single time. The chain joins TRBV19 to TRBJ2-1; 9 positions agree with TRBD1. The ends lost 4 bases at V and 5 bases at J; junction bases unmatched: 3. From germline, CDR1 is LNHDA and CDR2 SQIVND (reference sequence). CDR3 size: 14 residues. The CDR3 DNA reads as TGTGCCAGTAGTAACAGGGGGCTAAACAATGAGCAGTTCTTC. It codes for CASSNRGLNNEQFF.

The CDR3 coding sequence is TGTGCCAGCAGACCAGGGGGGGTCACTGAAGCTTTCTTT. Amino acid sequence: CASRPGGVTEAFF. The V call is TRBV12-3 or TRBV12-4, the J call TRBJ1-1; TRBD1 matches at 7 bases. V trimming: 6 bases; J trimming: 4 bases; junction bases outside the gene matches: 5. The CDR3 length is 13 residues.

The chain uses TRBV10-3 and TRBJ2-7; 8 bases agree with TRBD1. CDR1 is ENHRY and CDR2 is SYGVKD in the germline V gene. This CDR3 spans 15 amino acids. The V segment lost 11 bases and the J segment 0 bases; nucleotides outside the gene matches: 12. The CDR3 loop is CAAGVTGGVSYEQYF. The CDR3 DNA sequence: TGTGCCGCGGGCGTTACAGGGGGTGTCTCCTACGAGCAGTACTTC.

This rearrangement joins TRBV28 to TRBJ2-7; D might be TRBD1 (7 bases). The CDR3 covers 11 residues. Germline V gene sequence: CDR1 MDHEN, CDR2 SYDVKM. Trimming shortened V by 9 bases and J by 7 bases, and 13 bases separated the two germline ends. Written as DNA, the CDR3 is TGTGCCAGTCTCCAGGGGGGAGAGCAGTACTTC. Translation: CASLQGGEQYF.

The rearrangement uses TRBV7-2 and TRBJ1-2; D is perhaps TRBD1 (5 bases). Germline V gene data show CDR1 as SGHTA and CDR2 as FQGNSA. The CDR3 covers 15 residues. The ends were cut back, 6 bases at V and 8 bases at J, with 22 bases in the middle. The CDR3 bases are TGTGCCAGCAGACAGGACCAGGGCCCGCGTCGGGGCTACACCTTC. Encoded protein: CASRQDQGPRRGYTF.

This clone was observed a handful of times. V gene TRBV7-2 combines with J gene TRBJ1-5; TRBD1 is a possible D gene (5 bases). CDR1 is SGHTA, CDR2 FQGNSA, per germline. The CDR3 length is 15 residues. V dropped 1 base and J dropped 11 bases, with 18 bases sitting between them. CDR3 sequence reads: CASSLGGTAGSAQHF. Written as DNA, the CDR3 is TGTGCCAGCAGCTTAGGGGGGACGGCCGGATCGGCCCAGCATTTT.

In its sample, this clone was seen once. The gene calls are TRBV3-1 (or the pseudogene TRBV3-2) and TRBJ2-1, with D possibly TRBD2 on 7 matching bases. V was shortened by 4 bases and J by 8 bases, with 15 bases between the two germline ends. CDR1 and CDR2 (germline): LGHDT, YNNKEL (reference sequence). The CDR3 loop spans 14 amino acids. The CDR3 protein is CASSPTGGGDEQFF. The CDR3 coding sequence is TGTGCCAGCAGCCCCACCGGAGGGGGGGATGAGCAGTTCTTC.

The chain uses TRBV6-5 and TRBJ2-1, with D possibly TRBD2 on 5 matching bases. Germline loops: CDR1 MNHEY, CDR2 SVGAGI. V was clipped by 0 bases and J by 4 bases, with 13 bases between them. The CDR3 covers 16 residues. CDR3 sequence reads: CASSYSSGWEYNEQFF. The DNA for the CDR3 is TGTGCCAGCAGTTACTCGTCGGGATGGGAGTACAATGAGCAGTTCTTC.

The chain carries TRBV15 and TRBJ2-7; perhaps TRBD2 as D (6 bases). Germline assignment: CDR1 LNHNV and CDR2 YYDKDF (reference sequence). Trimming took off 3 bases at V and 3 bases at J, with 12 bases between the two ends. This CDR3 is built from 14 residues. The CDR3 nucleotides read TGTGCCACCAGCAGGACGGGACTTAACTACGAGCAGTACTTC. It specifies CATSRTGLNYEQYF.

The chain carries TRBV7-8 and TRBJ2-5; 7 bases map to TRBD2. The CDR3 length is 15 residues. Germline V lookup: CDR1 SGHVS, CDR2 FQNEAQ. V lost 3 bases to trimming and J lost 0 bases; unmatched junction nucleotides: 4. The DNA of the CDR3 is TGTGCCAGCAGCTTTGGAGCGGGACACCAAGAGACCCAGTACTTC. It specifies CASSFGAGHQETQYF.

The chain has TRBV9 and TRBJ1-2; D unresolved. Trimming took off 0 bases at V and 8 bases at J, with 8 bases between the two ends. Germline lookup yields CDR1 SGDLS and CDR2 YYNGEE. This CDR3 comprises 12 residues. In DNA form, the CDR3 reads TGTGCCAGCAGCGTAGCAGGACGGGGCTACACCTTC. It translates to CASSVAGRGYTF.

The V and J genes are TRBV5-1 and TRBJ2-1; TRBD2 agrees at 8 bases. CDR3 length: 15 amino acids. CDR1 and CDR2 (germline): SGHRS, YFSETQ. V shed 0 bases, J shed 7 bases, and the junction held 6 bases outside the gene matches. This chain's CDR3 is CASSLVSASGNEQFF. DNA of the CDR3: TGCGCCAGCAGCTTGGTCTCGGCTAGCGGGAATGAGCAGTTCTTC.

This clone was seen once. This chain uses TRBV5-1 with TRBJ2-1; 8 bases map to TRBD2. Germline V gene sequence: CDR1 SGHRS, CDR2 YFSETQ. With V trimmed by 4 bases and J by 8 bases, 11 bases remained unmatched. The CDR3 length is 15 residues. The chain's CDR3 is CASSRRGLADHEQFF. CDR3 coding DNA: TGCGCCAGCAGCCGCCGAGGACTAGCCGACCATGAGCAGTTCTTC.

The chain has TRBV19 and TRBJ1-1, with D perhaps matching TRBD1 (6 bases). This CDR3 spans 15 amino acids. Germline V CDR1 and CDR2: LNHDA, SQIVND (reference sequence). V gave up 1 base and J gave up 1 base, with 10 bases separating them. CDR3 nucleotides: TGTGCCAGTAGTATAGGGACAGCTCCGAACACTGAAGCTTTCTTT. This translates into CASSIGTAPNTEAFF.

This chain connects TRBV7-2 to TRBJ2-7, with TRBD1 matching over 10 bases. CDR1 and CDR2 from the germline V gene are SGHTA and FQGNSA. The CDR3 has 15 residues. Trimming cost V 1 base and J 3 bases; bases outside gene matches: 3. This CDR3 is CASSLVGQGFYEQYF. Written as DNA, the CDR3 is TGTGCCAGCAGCTTAGTGGGACAGGGGTTCTACGAGCAGTACTTC.